Presented here are 5 T cell receptor beta chains from one specimen sequenced in a study of Ad26.COV2.S vaccination and SARS-CoV-2 variants. Libraries were prepared by immunoSEQ multiplex PCR; TCRdb keeps only in-frame clonotypes and omits some of them. The sample yields around 250,000 clones, about 90% seen once. Described treatment: roughly 20 received Ad26.COV2.S at low or high dose, single or two shots; about 5 received placebo; per-sample allocation not given. Samples came from day 63 after the first vaccine or placebo injection. Here the sequenced sample was peripheral blood, taken in a trial of Ad26.COV2.S vaccine versus placebo. The receptors here all came from a person aged 18 to 59 who received the Ad26.COV2.S COVID-19 vaccine or a placebo.

The V and J genes are TRBV12-3 or TRBV12-4 and TRBJ2-1, with D possibly TRBD1 on 7 matching bases. CDR3 length: 13 amino acids. V lost 6 bases and J 13 bases, leaving 19 bases between the germline ends. CDR3 coding DNA: TGTGCCAGCAGCCCAACAGGGGACGGGAGCCAGTTCTTC. This sequence encodes CASSPTGDGSQFF.

The V and J genes are TRBV19 and TRBJ2-7, with TRBD1 matching 7 bases. This CDR3 region has 16 residues. V gave up 5 bases and J gave up 0 bases; unmatched junction bases: 10. Per germline, CDR1 LNHDA and CDR2 SQIVND (reference sequence). The CDR3 DNA reads as TGTGCCAGTAGTGCACTTCCGGGACAGTTCTCCTACGAGCAGTACTTC. Its translation is CASSALPGQFSYEQYF.

V and J are TRBV5-5 and TRBJ2-7; D not resolved. V lost 2 bases and J lost 1, with 10 bases in between. The CDR3 has 14 residues. Germline V CDR1 and CDR2: SGHKS, YYEKEE (reference sequence). The CDR3 sequence is CASSFTPESYEQYF. The DNA of the CDR3 is TGTGCCAGCAGCTTCACCCCAGAGTCCTACGAGCAGTACTTC.

The chain has TRBV7-2 and TRBJ1-5, with D perhaps TRBD1 (6 bases). Trimming stripped 1 base from V and 9 bases from J, with 16 bases between. The germline CDR1 and CDR2 sequences are SGHTA and FQGNSA. This CDR3 is 15 amino acids long. CDR3 protein: CASSLGLGQPSPQHF. The CDR3 bases are TGTGCCAGCAGCTTAGGGCTAGGACAGCCATCGCCCCAGCATTTT.

V usage is TRBV5-1 and J usage is TRBJ2-7; no clear D. The CDR3 spans 14 residues. Trimming took 0 bases from V and 2 from J, leaving 9 bases between them. Germline CDR1 reads SGHRS; CDR2 reads YFSETQ. CDR3 in DNA: TGCGCCAGCAGCTTGGCCAAGGCCACCTACGAGCAGTACTTC. Translating it yields CASSLAKATYEQYF.